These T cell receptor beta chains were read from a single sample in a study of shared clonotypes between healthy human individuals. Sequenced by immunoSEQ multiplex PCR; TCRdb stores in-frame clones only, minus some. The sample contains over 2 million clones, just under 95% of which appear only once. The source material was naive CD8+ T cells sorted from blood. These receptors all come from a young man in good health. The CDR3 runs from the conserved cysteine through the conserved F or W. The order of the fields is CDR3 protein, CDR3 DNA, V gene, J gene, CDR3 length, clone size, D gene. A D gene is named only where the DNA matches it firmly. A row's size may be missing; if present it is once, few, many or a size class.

CDR3 protein: CSVTPQNRGEEDGELFF; CDR3 DNA: TGCAGCGTCACCCCCCAGAACAGGGGGGAAGAGGACGGGGAGCTGTTTTTT; V gene: TRBV29-1; J gene: TRBJ2-2; CDR3 length: 17; clone size: -; D gene: TRBD1
CDR3 protein: CASSILGSGGYTF; CDR3 DNA: TGTGCCAGCAGTATTTTAGGGTCCGGCGGCTACACCTTC; V gene: TRBV27; J gene: TRBJ1-2; CDR3 length: 13; clone size: -; D gene: -
CDR3 protein: CASSYAGQWEKLFF; CDR3 DNA: TGTGCCAGCAGTTACGCGGGACAGTGGGAAAAACTGTTTTTT; V gene: TRBV6-5; J gene: TRBJ1-4; CDR3 length: 14; clone size: -; D gene: TRBD1
CDR3 protein: CASATGGNQPQHF; CDR3 DNA: TGTGCCAGCGCGACAGGGGGCAATCAGCCCCAGCATTTT; V gene: TRBV6-5; J gene: TRBJ1-5; CDR3 length: 13; clone size: -; D gene: TRBD1
CDR3 protein: CASSQTAAIGGDYEQYF; CDR3 DNA: TGCGCCAGCAGCCAGACAGCTGCAATTGGTGGGGACTACGAGCAGTACTTC; V gene: TRBV4-1; J gene: TRBJ2-7; CDR3 length: 17; clone size: -; D gene: -
CDR3 protein: CASSPQARDTEAFF; CDR3 DNA: TGCGCCAGCAGCCCCCAAGCCAGGGACACTGAAGCTTTCTTT; V gene: TRBV4-1; J gene: TRBJ1-1; CDR3 length: 14; clone size: -; D gene: -
CDR3 protein: CASSDGLAGAHGELFF; CDR3 DNA: TGTGCCAGCAGCGACGGACTAGCGGGAGCCCACGGGGAGCTGTTTTTT; V gene: TRBV9; J gene: TRBJ2-2; CDR3 length: 16; clone size: -; D gene: TRBD2
CDR3 protein: CASSSTVIAEAFF; CDR3 DNA: TGTGCCAGCAGCTCGACAGTTATTGCTGAAGCTTTCTTT; V gene: TRBV11-2; J gene: TRBJ1-1; CDR3 length: 13; clone size: -; D gene: -
CDR3 protein: CASSLAAGVEQYF; CDR3 DNA: TGTGCCAGCAGCTTAGCAGCGGGAGTCGAGCAGTACTTC; V gene: TRBV5-4; J gene: TRBJ2-7; CDR3 length: 13; clone size: -; D gene: TRBD2
CDR3 protein: CASSEGSGYGYTF; CDR3 DNA: TGCGCCAGCAGTGAGGGGTCTGGGTATGGCTACACCTTC; V gene: TRBV10-1; J gene: TRBJ1-2; CDR3 length: 13; clone size: -; D gene: -
CDR3 protein: CASSVMRQESSYEQYF; CDR3 DNA: TGTGCCAGCAGTGTCATGAGACAGGAGAGCTCCTACGAGCAGTACTTC; V gene: TRBV2; J gene: TRBJ2-7; CDR3 length: 16; clone size: -; D gene: -
CDR3 protein: CAISESLASGSYEQYF; CDR3 DNA: TGTGCCATCAGTGAGTCACTGGCTAGCGGTTCCTACGAGCAGTACTTC; V gene: TRBV10-3; J gene: TRBJ2-7; CDR3 length: 16; clone size: -; D gene: TRBD2
CDR3 protein: CASSLGDVSGNTIYF; CDR3 DNA: TGTGCCAGCAGCTTAGGTGATGTCTCTGGAAACACCATATATTTT; V gene: TRBV5-6; J gene: TRBJ1-3; CDR3 length: 15; clone size: -; D gene: -
CDR3 protein: CASSPTALGNTIYF; CDR3 DNA: TGTGCCAGCAGCCCAACAGCACTGGGAAACACCATATATTTT; V gene: TRBV14; J gene: TRBJ1-3; CDR3 length: 14; clone size: -; D gene: -
CDR3 protein: CASSLLDAGELFF; CDR3 DNA: TGTGCCAGCAGCTTATTGGATGCCGGGGAGCTGTTTTTT; V gene: TRBV7-9; J gene: TRBJ2-2; CDR3 length: 13; clone size: -; D gene: -
CDR3 protein: CASSLALTSDEQYF; CDR3 DNA: TGCGCCAGCAGCTTGGCTTTGACTAGCGACGAGCAGTACTTC; V gene: TRBV5-1; J gene: TRBJ2-7; CDR3 length: 14; clone size: -; D gene: TRBD2
CDR3 protein: CASSPWAGLPGYYEQYF; CDR3 DNA: TGTGCCAGTAGTCCGTGGGCAGGGCTGCCTGGTTACTACGAGCAGTACTTC; V gene: TRBV19; J gene: TRBJ2-7; CDR3 length: 17; clone size: -; D gene: -
CDR3 protein: CAITVSYNSPLHF; CDR3 DNA: TGTGCCATCACTGTGTCCTATAATTCACCCCTCCACTTT; V gene: TRBV10-3; J gene: TRBJ1-6; CDR3 length: 13; clone size: -; D gene: -
CDR3 protein: CASSLVVSGRADTQYF; CDR3 DNA: TGTGCCAGCAGCTTAGTGGTTTCTGGGAGGGCAGATACGCAGTATTTT; V gene: TRBV7-6; J gene: TRBJ2-3; CDR3 length: 16; clone size: once; D gene: TRBD2
CDR3 protein: CASSSGQGDLLYGYTF; CDR3 DNA: TGTGCCAGCAGCTCCGGACAGGGCGATCTCCTCTATGGCTACACCTTC; V gene: TRBV28; J gene: TRBJ1-2; CDR3 length: 16; clone size: -; D gene: TRBD1
CDR3 protein: CAIRETGISSYEQYF; CDR3 DNA: TGTGCCATCAGGGAGACAGGGATAAGCTCCTACGAGCAGTACTTC; V gene: TRBV10-3; J gene: TRBJ2-7; CDR3 length: 15; clone size: few; D gene: TRBD1
CDR3 protein: CASSSLAATDTQYF; CDR3 DNA: TGTGCCAGCAGCTCACTAGCGGCGACAGATACGCAGTATTTT; V gene: TRBV7-9; J gene: TRBJ2-3; CDR3 length: 14; clone size: -; D gene: TRBD2
CDR3 protein: CASSYSRTGPQHF; CDR3 DNA: TGTGCCAGCAGTTACTCCAGAACGGGGCCCCAGCATTTT; V gene: TRBV6-5; J gene: TRBJ1-5; CDR3 length: 13; clone size: -; D gene: -
CDR3 protein: CASSAGRERSNYGYTF; CDR3 DNA: TGTGCCAGCAGCGCAGGACGGGAACGTTCTAACTATGGCTACACCTTC; V gene: TRBV7-9; J gene: TRBJ1-2; CDR3 length: 16; clone size: once; D gene: -
CDR3 protein: CASTPRGEGNTEAFF; CDR3 DNA: TGTGCCAGCACCCCGCGGGGGGAAGGAAACACTGAAGCTTTCTTT; V gene: TRBV2; J gene: TRBJ1-1; CDR3 length: 15; clone size: -; D gene: -
CDR3 protein: CASSQVLGTGNTIYF; CDR3 DNA: TGCGCCAGCAGCCAAGTCCTGGGAACTGGAAACACCATATATTTT; V gene: TRBV4-1; J gene: TRBJ1-3; CDR3 length: 15; clone size: once; D gene: -
CDR3 protein: CSVLDRVNTEAFF; CDR3 DNA: TGCAGCGTTCTGGACAGGGTAAACACTGAAGCTTTCTTT; V gene: TRBV29-1; J gene: TRBJ1-1; CDR3 length: 13; clone size: once; D gene: TRBD1
CDR3 protein: CASWHSLNEQFF; CDR3 DNA: TGTGCCAGCTGGCACAGTCTCAATGAGCAGTTCTTC; V gene: TRBV6-5; J gene: TRBJ2-1; CDR3 length: 12; clone size: -; D gene: -
CDR3 protein: CASSSFWGKNTEAFF; CDR3 DNA: TGTGCCAGCAGTTCATTCTGGGGAAAGAACACTGAAGCTTTCTTT; V gene: TRBV27; J gene: TRBJ1-1; CDR3 length: 15; clone size: -; D gene: -
CDR3 protein: CARSLGGVSGNEQFF; CDR3 DNA: TGTGCCAGAAGCTTGGGTGGAGTTTCGGGCAATGAGCAGTTCTTC; V gene: TRBV5-3; J gene: TRBJ2-1; CDR3 length: 15; clone size: -; D gene: -
CDR3 protein: CASSFTGGRQPQHF; CDR3 DNA: TGTGCCAGCAGTTTTACAGGGGGCCGTCAGCCCCAGCATTTT; V gene: TRBV28; J gene: TRBJ1-5; CDR3 length: 14; clone size: -; D gene: TRBD1
CDR3 protein: CASSVGGTYEQYF; CDR3 DNA: TGTGCCAGCAGCGTAGGGGGCACCTACGAGCAGTACTTC; V gene: TRBV9; J gene: TRBJ2-7; CDR3 length: 13; clone size: -; D gene: -
CDR3 protein: CASSVGFGSSYEQYF; CDR3 DNA: TGTGCCAGCAGCGTAGGTTTCGGGAGCTCCTACGAGCAGTACTTC; V gene: TRBV9; J gene: TRBJ2-7; CDR3 length: 15; clone size: -; D gene: -
CDR3 protein: CASSWDGSAYNEQFF; CDR3 DNA: TGTGCCAGCAGTTGGGACGGGAGTGCCTACAATGAGCAGTTCTTC; V gene: TRBV27; J gene: TRBJ2-1; CDR3 length: 15; clone size: -; D gene: -
CDR3 protein: CASSLEPQGAEGDEQFF; CDR3 DNA: TGTGCCAGCAGCTTAGAGCCTCAGGGGGCGGAAGGGGATGAGCAGTTCTTC; V gene: TRBV11-2; J gene: TRBJ2-1; CDR3 length: 17; clone size: -; D gene: TRBD1
CDR3 protein: CASRSEWGTDTQYF; CDR3 DNA: TGTGCCAGTAGGAGTGAGTGGGGCACAGATACGCAGTATTTT; V gene: TRBV19; J gene: TRBJ2-3; CDR3 length: 14; clone size: -; D gene: -
CDR3 protein: CASSPSGETDTQYF; CDR3 DNA: TGTGCCAGCAGTCCCAGCGGGGAAACAGATACGCAGTATTTT; V gene: TRBV6-5; J gene: TRBJ2-3; CDR3 length: 14; clone size: -; D gene: TRBD2
CDR3 protein: CASSFTSGNSYEQYF; CDR3 DNA: TGTGCCAGCAGCTTCACTAGCGGGAATTCCTACGAGCAGTACTTC; V gene: TRBV13; J gene: TRBJ2-7; CDR3 length: 15; clone size: once; D gene: TRBD2
CDR3 protein: CASSLGRTPDEKLFF; CDR3 DNA: TGTGCCAGCAGCTTAGGCCGCACGCCGGATGAAAAACTGTTTTTT; V gene: TRBV13; J gene: TRBJ1-4; CDR3 length: 15; clone size: -; D gene: -
CDR3 protein: CASSLVGGDEQYF; CDR3 DNA: TGCGCCAGCAGCCTTGTTGGAGGCGACGAGCAGTACTTC; V gene: TRBV4-1; J gene: TRBJ2-7; CDR3 length: 13; clone size: -; D gene: -
CDR3 protein: CASSSGTGTNYGYTF; CDR3 DNA: TGTGCCAGCAGTTCAGGGACAGGGACAAACTATGGCTACACCTTC; V gene: TRBV6-5; J gene: TRBJ1-2; CDR3 length: 15; clone size: -; D gene: TRBD1
CDR3 protein: CASSPGTSTQDTQYF; CDR3 DNA: TGTGCCAGCAGTCCCGGGACCTCCACCCAAGATACGCAGTATTTT; V gene: TRBV2; J gene: TRBJ2-3; CDR3 length: 15; clone size: -; D gene: -
CDR3 protein: CAWSGGGNTEAFF; CDR3 DNA: TGTGCCTGGAGTGGGGGTGGGAACACTGAAGCTTTCTTT; V gene: TRBV30; J gene: TRBJ1-1; CDR3 length: 13; clone size: -; D gene: -
CDR3 protein: CASSLWSPQRRNTGELFF; CDR3 DNA: TGCGCCAGCAGCTTGTGGTCACCTCAAAGGAGGAACACCGGGGAGCTGTTTTTT; V gene: TRBV5-1; J gene: TRBJ2-2; CDR3 length: 18; clone size: -; D gene: -
CDR3 protein: CASSYGLAGVDTQYF; CDR3 DNA: TGTGCCAGCAGCTATGGACTAGCGGGGGTGGATACGCAGTATTTT; V gene: TRBV7-2; J gene: TRBJ2-3; CDR3 length: 15; clone size: -; D gene: TRBD2
CDR3 protein: CASSSEHSEQYF; CDR3 DNA: TGTGCCAGCAGCTCCGAACATAGTGAGCAGTACTTC; V gene: TRBV11-2; J gene: TRBJ2-7; CDR3 length: 12; clone size: -; D gene: -